This record covers a single TCR beta chain. As yet, its antigen is unknown. With the Oncomine TCR Beta short-read assay, DNA from cultured CD4+ T cells was sequenced. TCRdb fed the PCR reads into MiXCR, producing one record per CDR3 protein. The table includes 13,000 to 15,000 distinct CDR3 sequences, about 35% detected once. The data stem from a study of vaccination and CD4 T cells after COVID-19. Study-wide results and caveats: Vaccine-specific clones numbering 304 of 307 showed spike mono-reactivity in convalescent patients.

Stated treatment: approximately 9-day PBMC culture with coronavirus spike peptide pools or control peptides (ViraFEST assay). ViraFEST expanded antigen-specific T cells with peptide pools, then sequenced TCRs. This CDR3 is built from 14 residues. V was clipped by 3 bases and J by 2 bases, with 8 bases between them. Germline lookup yields CDR1 KGHSH and CDR2 LQKENI. The genes are TRBV18 and TRBJ1-3; the D is unclear. The sequenced sample consisted of cultured CD4+ T cells from blood. The origin of this receptor is a human donor with COVID-19. DNA for the CDR3: TGTGCCAGCTCACCCCTGGAGGCTGGAAACACCATATATTTT. The encoded protein is CASSPLEAGNTIYF.